This T cell receptor (beta chain) appears in the sequencing data of a study of cytomegalovirus exposure and HLA in healthy donors. CDR1 and CDR2 from the germline V gene are MDHEN and SYDVKM. The V and J ends lost 3 bases and 0 bases respectively, with 14 bases between them. The CDR3 runs to 16 residues. Here immunoSEQ multiplex PCR was the method, and the copy in TCRdb shows in-frame clones only, minus some. The profile shows over 100,000 clones, about 94% of them singletons. On this clone: Its target is not known.

The study's findings and limits: According to the study, some 160 TCR beta chains were cytomegalovirus-associated. Later, an analysis found that TCR clusters from the first cohort tended to co-occur in the roughly 120 validation repertoires. Reports credit the classifier with highly specific, highly sensitive diagnosis of cytomegalovirus status.

The clonotype comes from a young woman in good health and CMV-seronegative. The genes are TRBV28 and TRBJ1-2; tentatively, D is TRBD1 (5 bases). Sequencing was carried out using PBMCs. Here the CDR3 reads CASSLDIGGPNYGYTF. The CDR3 DNA follows: TGTGCCAGCAGTTTGGACATCGGAGGGCCTAACTATGGCTACACCTTC.